This T cell receptor beta chain was found in a study of blood T cell repertoires in COVID-19 (dated by TCRdb to the early 2020s). Broadly, across the study: The collaborator samples originated in the United States, Italy and Spain and spanned the acute and convalescent phases of COVID-19. The prospective study material was composed of cDNA or gDNA derived from T cells, B-cell-depleted T cells, or PBMCs. The dataset comprised deeply sampled blood TCRbeta repertoires from subjects exposed to, actively infected with, or recovered from COVID-19. The repertoires were made available in a free public database intended to serve as a resource for research on the immune response to SARS-CoV-2. Samples came from the ongoing ImmuneRACE study (first 160 participants) plus 1,254 subjects from 6 global collaborators. A de-identified subject ID, COVID-19 status, age in years and sex were almost always included in the sample metadata. Where available, HLA class I and class II types were taken from metadata supplied by the sample provider and were not determined by assay-based typing.

Collaborating institutions collected whole blood in K2EDTA tubes following their own protocols. Collaborator samples were shipped for TCRbeta analysis as frozen whole blood, isolated PBMCs, or DNA extracted from either sample type. Broader findings and caveats from the paper: How much clinical and demographic metadata was included differed by source and by participant, and the metadata was provided uncurated.

This clone was seen a handful of times. The antigen it binds to is not known. No much larger clonotype is one base removed from it; base qualities were not supplied. The CDR3 starts with the cysteine, ends with the phenylalanine, and has 14 residues. Kept here is only the CDR3 DNA, which spans 42 bases and is read in frame from base 1. CDR1 is given as KGHDR and CDR2 as SFDVKD, both from the germline V gene. V is shortened by 3 bases, J by 4 bases, and the region joining them spans 11 bases. TCRbeta CDR3 regions were amplified from genomic DNA using the immunoSEQ Assay, a bias-controlled multiplex PCR. The authors' analysis ran thus. Nucleated cell counts per sample were estimated from amplification of reference gene primers within the assay. To quantify the absolute abundance of each unique TCRbeta CDR3 rearrangement, sequence reads were collapsed and filtered. For each sample, productive Simpson clonality was calculated as the square root of Simpson's diversity index over productive rearrangements. TCRdb retrieved this table from immuneACCESS and kept in-frame rearrangements only. Not all clones are present; in checked studies, unresolved V genes account for under half, and no reason is known for the remainder. The V and J calls and clone size come from that table; D and trimming were worked out from the DNA. A total of 80,000 or so clones appear in this sample, roughly 80% of them only once. Together, the top ten hold 9.9% of the sample.

The TCR sequence derives from a human donor in a cohort sampled during active COVID-19. The rearranged chain carries TRBV24-1 and TRBJ1-2; the best D guess is TRBD1, with 6 bases matching. Material: peripheral blood. The encoded CDR3 is CATSDLQGFYGYTF. In nucleotides, the sequence is TGTGCCACCAGTGATCTACAGGGATTCTATGGCTACACCTTC.